A single sample is the source of the 27 T cell receptor beta chains below, sequenced in a study of blood T cell repertoires in COVID-19. Profiling relied on immunoSEQ multiplex PCR, and the TCRdb table lists in-frame clones only, not all of them. This table holds around 93,000 clones, about 81% found once. Source material: peripheral blood. Receptor source: a man older than 75 with acute or convalescent COVID-19.

This chain links TRBV4-3 with TRBJ1-1, with 8 nucleotides matching TRBD1. With V trimmed by 0 bases and J by 1 base, 4 bases remained unmatched. Germline V lookup: CDR1 LGHNA, CDR2 YSLEER. CDR3 size: 16 residues. The CDR3 DNA sequence: TGCGCCAGCAGCCAAGATGCGACAGGGGCGAACACTGAAGCTTTCTTT. Its translation is CASSQDATGANTEAFF.

The chain carries TRBV30 and TRBJ2-1, with D tentatively TRBD1 (6 bases). The CDR3 is 12 amino acids. From germline, CDR1 is GTSNPN and CDR2 SVGIG (reference sequence). Trimming pared 2 bases from V and 9 bases from J, leaving 11 bases between. The CDR3 is CAWSRSRGEQFF. The CDR3 bases are TGTGCCTGGAGTAGGTCCAGGGGTGAGCAGTTCTTC.

On this clone: An end of the junction differs from the germline gene, which may be a read error. The chain employs TRBV28 and TRBJ2-3, with unresolved D. CDR1 and CDR2 from the germline V gene are MDHEN and SYDVKM. The CDR3 is 13 amino acids. CDR3 sequence (DNA): TGTGCCAACAGTTCAGTGAATACAGATACGCAGTATTTT. Protein product: CANSSVNTDTQYF.

V and J are TRBV12-3 or TRBV12-4 and TRBJ2-1; D is undetermined. The CDR3 is made up of 12 amino acids. V lost 2 bases, J lost 7 bases, and 6 bases lay in between. The CDR3 DNA sequence: TGTGCCAGCAGTTTAAACGGGAATGAGCAGTTCTTC. Protein product: CASSLNGNEQFF.

This chain joins TRBV7-2 and TRBJ2-7; D is undetermined. The CDR3 is made up of 15 amino acids. Germline V gene lookup returns CDR1 SGHTA and CDR2 FQGNSA. Trimming cost V 4 bases and J 5 bases, with 18 bases left between them. CDR3 amino acids: CASSSGPYLPNEQYF. The CDR3 coding sequence is TGTGCCAGCAGCTCTGGGCCGTACCTCCCCAACGAGCAGTACTTC. Variable domain in full (rest from reference TRBV7-2 and TRBJ2-7): GAGVSQSPSNKVTEKGKDVELRCDPISGHTALYWYRQSLGQGLEFLIYFQGNSAPDKSGLPSDRFSAERTGGSVSTLTIQRTQQEDSAVYLCASSSGPYLPNEQYFGPGTRLTVT.

This chain joins TRBV28 and TRBJ2-7, with 9 bases aligning to TRBD1. CDR3 size: 14 residues. Germline CDR1 and CDR2: MDHEN and SYDVKM. Trimming removed 7 bases from V and 6 bases from J; junction bases left unmatched: 10. The CDR3 bases are TGTGCCAGCAACTTGAGGCACAGGGGGCTCGAGCAGTACTTC. Protein sequence: CASNLRHRGLEQYF.

The chain recombines TRBV19 with TRBJ1-1; no clear D gene. Germline loops: CDR1 LNHDA, CDR2 SQIVND (reference sequence). V lost 6 bases and J lost 2, with 7 bases in between. The CDR3 extends over 12 amino acids. The CDR3 region has the DNA TGTGCCAGTAGACGGTTCAACACTGAAGCTTTCTTT. Protein sequence: CASRRFNTEAFF.

The chain links TRBV30 to TRBJ2-5, with D unresolved. Trimming shortened V by 4 bases and J by 2 bases, and 8 bases separated the two germline ends. Germline assignment: CDR1 GTSNPN and CDR2 SVGIG (reference sequence). The length of the CDR3 is 12 residues. CDR3 nucleotides: TGTGCCTGGATACCGCAGCAAGAGACCCAGTACTTC. Amino acids: CAWIPQQETQYF.

This chain joins TRBV5-6 and TRBJ2-7, with D unclear. V shed 0 bases and J shed 2 bases, with 12 bases lying between them. CDR3 length equals 15 residues. CDR1 is SGHDT and CDR2 is YYEEEE in the germline V gene. CDR3 sequence: CASSLVRSIPYEQYF. The CDR3 bases are TGTGCCAGCAGCTTGGTGCGGAGTATACCCTACGAGCAGTACTTC.

The genes are TRBV28 and TRBJ1-4; TRBD1 agrees at 7 bases. Germline CDR1 reads MDHEN; CDR2 reads SYDVKM. This CDR3 contains 14 residues. V was pared by 8 bases and J by 2 bases, with 5 bases of the junction left unmatched. DNA of the CDR3: TGTGCCAGCCGTGGGACAGCTACTAATGAAAAACTGTTTTTT. It encodes CASRGTATNEKLFF.

The gene calls are TRBV29-1 and TRBJ2-1; TRBD1 agrees at 7 bases. The V segment lost 4 bases and the J segment 1 base; nucleotides outside the gene matches: 4. The germline V gene has CDR1 SQVTM and CDR2 ANQGSEA. The CDR3 is 14 amino acids. The CDR3 loop is CSVGDRASYNEQFF. The CDR3 nucleotides read TGCAGCGTTGGAGACAGGGCGTCCTACAATGAGCAGTTCTTC.

The chain combines TRBV7-8 with TRBJ2-5; D ambiguous. Germline-derived CDR1 and CDR2 are SGHVS and FQNEAQ. The ends were cut back, 0 bases at V and 2 bases at J, with 7 bases in the middle. The CDR3 sequence is 14 residues long. CDR3 DNA sequence: TGTGCCAGCAGCTTAGCCACGGGTCAAGAGACCCAGTACTTC. It translates to CASSLATGQETQYF. The whole variable domain, filled in from reference TRBV7-8 and TRBJ2-5, reads GAGVSQSPRYKVAKRGQDVALRCDPISGHVSLFWYQQALGQGPEFLTYFQNEAQLDKSGLPSDRFFAERPEGSVSTLKIQRTQQEDSAVYLCASSLATGQETQYFGPGTRLLVL.

The chain uses TRBV10-1 and TRBJ1-4, with a possible D match to TRBD1 (5 bases). This CDR3 region has 15 residues. Germline V gene lookup returns CDR1 WNHNN and CDR2 SYGVQD (reference sequence). V was shortened by 0 bases and J by 8 bases, with 13 bases between the two germline ends. In DNA form, the CDR3 reads TGCGCCAGCAGTGAGTCGAGGAGGGGTTCCGAAAAACTGTTTTTT. Its translation is CASSESRRGSEKLFF.

The rearrangement links TRBV4-3 to TRBJ1-2; D is uncertain. Germline CDR1 reads LGHNA; CDR2 reads YSLEER. The CDR3 loop spans 15 amino acids. Trimming took 0 bases from V and 4 from J, leaving 12 bases between them. CDR3 sequence reads: CASSQDGSSLYGYTF. The DNA for the CDR3 is TGCGCCAGCAGCCAAGATGGTAGCTCCCTCTATGGCTACACCTTC.

The table lists this clone with a few counts. Written as DNA, the CDR3 is TGTGCCAGCTCACCCTACGGGGAGACGTCTGAAGCTTTCTTT. Translation: CASSPYGETSEAFF. The V gene is TRBV18, the J gene TRBJ1-1; D remains ambiguous. The ends were cut back, 3 bases at V and 6 bases at J, with 14 bases in the middle. The CDR3 is made up of 14 amino acids. The germline V gene encodes CDR1 KGHSH and CDR2 LQKENI. The full variable domain, completed using reference TRBV18 and TRBJ1-1, is NAGVMQNPRHLVRRRGQEARLRCSPMKGHSHVYWYRQLPEEGLKFMVYLQKENIIDESGMPKERFSAEFPKEGPSILRIQQVVRGDSAAYFCASSPYGETSEAFFGQGTRLTVV.

The CDR3 spells CSVDRGMDTEAFF. CDR3 nucleotide sequence: TGCAGCGTCGACAGGGGCATGGACACTGAAGCTTTCTTT. The chain joins TRBV29-1 to TRBJ1-1; 8 bases line up with TRBD1. The CDR3 has 13 residues. Germline-derived CDR1 and CDR2 are SQVTM and ANQGSEA. The trim removed 6 bases at V and 3 bases at J, leaving 6 bases unmatched.

The chain joins TRBV7-2 to TRBJ2-7, with 8 bases matching TRBD2. The CDR3 spans 15 residues. J lost 4 bases, V lost 1 base, and 6 bases had no gene match. In germline, CDR1 is SGHTA, CDR2 FQGNSA. CDR3 amino acids: CASSLGVSGVYEQYF. As DNA, the CDR3 is TGTGCCAGCAGCTTAGGGGTTAGCGGGGTATACGAGCAGTACTTC. Based on the CDR3 plus reference TRBV7-2 and TRBJ2-7, the full variable domain is GAGVSQSPSNKVTEKGKDVELRCDPISGHTALYWYRQSLGQGLEFLIYFQGNSAPDKSGLPSDRFSAERTGGSVSTLTIQRTQQEDSAVYLCASSLGVSGVYEQYFGPGTRLTVT.

The genes are TRBV19 and TRBJ2-3, with D hard to call. This CDR3 spans 11 amino acids. V lost 5 bases and J lost 4, with 4 bases in between. The V gene's germline CDR1 is LNHDA and CDR2 SQIVND (reference sequence). The chain's CDR3 is CASSVADTQYF. The CDR3 DNA reads TGTGCCAGTAGTGTCGCAGATACGCAGTATTTT.

The V call is TRBV19, the J call TRBJ2-7; TRBD1 matches 10 bases. Germline loops: CDR1 LNHDA, CDR2 SQIVND (reference sequence). With 7 bases clipped from V and 4 bases from J, the junction kept 7 bases outside the gene matches. There are 14 residues in the CDR3. CDR3 sequence reads: CASNPTGGRYEQYF. In DNA form, the CDR3 reads TGTGCCAGTAATCCGACAGGGGGCCGATACGAGCAGTACTTC.

This clone has a handful of counts. The DNA of the CDR3 is TGCGCCAGCAGCTTGGACAGGGGCACTGAAGCTTTCTTT. Residues: CASSLDRGTEAFF. This sequence joins TRBV5-1 and TRBJ1-1; TRBD1 aligns across 7 bases. The germline gives CDR1 SGHRS, CDR2 YFSETQ. With V trimmed by 0 bases and J by 4 bases, 0 bases remained unmatched. The CDR3 covers 13 residues.

This clone appeared a single time. This chain connects TRBV24-1 to TRBJ2-3; the match to TRBD2 covers 11 bases. Losses at the gene ends were 4 bases for V and 2 bases for J; bases not matched to a gene: 4. Germline values: CDR1 KGHDR, CDR2 SFDVKD. The CDR3 extends over 16 amino acids. This CDR3 is CATSDYSGRATDTQYF. The CDR3 DNA reads TGTGCCACCAGTGACTATAGCGGGAGGGCCACAGATACGCAGTATTTT.

The CDR3 DNA reads as TGTGCCAGTAGGACTTATAGCAATCAGCCCCAGCATTTT. Translation: CASRTYSNQPQHF. The chain joins TRBV19 to TRBJ1-5, with unresolved D. V shed 6 bases and J shed 0 bases, with 6 bases lying between them. CDR1 is LNHDA, CDR2 SQIVND, per germline (reference sequence). The CDR3 runs 13 residues.

V gene TRBV27 combines with J gene TRBJ1-1, with a weak D call TRBD1 (6 bases). Germline loops: CDR1 MNHEY, CDR2 SMNVEV (reference sequence). Trimming left V 5 bases short and J 4 bases short, with 11 bases between. The CDR3 loop spans 13 amino acids. The CDR3 DNA sequence: TGTGCCAGCAGTAGCACAGGGCCCACTGAAGCTTTCTTT. This codes for CASSSTGPTEAFF.

In this sample, this clone turned up a few times. The rearrangement uses TRBV6-6 and TRBJ2-2; 7 bases agree with TRBD1. The CDR3 contains 15 residues. After removal of 6 bases from V and 1 base from J, the junction contained 5 bases not matched to a gene. Germline V lookup: CDR1 MNHNY, CDR2 SVGAGI (reference sequence). The CDR3 sequence: CASRHRTGNTGELFF. In DNA, the CDR3 is TGTGCCAGCAGACACCGGACAGGGAACACCGGGGAGCTGTTTTTT.

The genes are TRBV6-5 and TRBJ1-5; D is ambiguous. The CDR3 extends over 15 amino acids. V was cut by 0 bases and J by 6 bases, with 12 bases left in between. Germline loops: CDR1 MNHEY, CDR2 SVGAGI. The CDR3: CASSYSQVRSQPQHF. The CDR3 region has the DNA TGTGCCAGCAGTTACTCGCAGGTTCGATCTCAGCCCCAGCATTTT.

The chain recombines TRBV5-4 with TRBJ2-7, with 9 bases identical to TRBD2. The CDR3 is 16 residues long. V lost 6 bases, J lost 6 bases, and 16 bases stayed unmatched. Germline CDR1 is SGHNT and CDR2 is YYREEE (reference sequence). The CDR3 DNA is TGTGCCAGCAATCAAGGAGGGCTAGCGGGACTTCTCGAGCAGTACTTC. Protein product: CASNQGGLAGLLEQYF.

This sequence joins TRBV28 and TRBJ1-2; 9 positions match TRBD1. This CDR3 region has 13 residues. The V segment lost 11 bases and the J segment 4 bases; nucleotides outside the gene matches: 8. Germline loops: CDR1 MDHEN, CDR2 SYDVKM. The CDR3 DNA reads TGTGCCTCAGCTGGGACAGGGCTCTATGGCTACACCTTC. Translation: CASAGTGLYGYTF.